The present T cell receptor beta chain was sequenced within a study of CD8+ T cells in alopecia areata. The CDR3 totals 14 residues. J gave up 3 bases and V 0 bases, and 0 bases lay outside the gene matches. The V gene's germline CDR1 is SGDLS and CDR2 YYNGEE. As concerns this clone: Antigen unknown.

Study findings and constraints: Under tofacitinib, numerous expanded lesional clonotypes remained detectable in scalp and blood. Only one nonresponder was present, which leaves the link between baseline CD8+ expansion and response uncertain.

Extracted RNA was reverse transcribed, and the resulting cDNA served as sequencing template. Sequencing was performed with immunoSEQ multiplex PCR; in TCRdb, only in-frame clones are kept and a portion is missing. The data show roughly 100,000 clones, just under 60% seen once. The treatment was: oral pan-JAK inhibitor, 5-10 mg twice daily. The study team obtained lesional scalp punch biopsies and peripheral blood from alopecia areata patients. The J gene is TRBJ1-2, the V gene TRBV9; 9 nucleotides match TRBD1. The sequencing here drew on CD8+ T cells sorted from blood, taken at approximately week 55, from a patient treated with tofacitinib. The clonotype originates from a human donor with alopecia areata. CDR3 sequence reads: CASSVGQGDYGYTF. The CDR3, as DNA: TGTGCCAGCAGCGTAGGACAGGGGGACTATGGCTACACCTTC.